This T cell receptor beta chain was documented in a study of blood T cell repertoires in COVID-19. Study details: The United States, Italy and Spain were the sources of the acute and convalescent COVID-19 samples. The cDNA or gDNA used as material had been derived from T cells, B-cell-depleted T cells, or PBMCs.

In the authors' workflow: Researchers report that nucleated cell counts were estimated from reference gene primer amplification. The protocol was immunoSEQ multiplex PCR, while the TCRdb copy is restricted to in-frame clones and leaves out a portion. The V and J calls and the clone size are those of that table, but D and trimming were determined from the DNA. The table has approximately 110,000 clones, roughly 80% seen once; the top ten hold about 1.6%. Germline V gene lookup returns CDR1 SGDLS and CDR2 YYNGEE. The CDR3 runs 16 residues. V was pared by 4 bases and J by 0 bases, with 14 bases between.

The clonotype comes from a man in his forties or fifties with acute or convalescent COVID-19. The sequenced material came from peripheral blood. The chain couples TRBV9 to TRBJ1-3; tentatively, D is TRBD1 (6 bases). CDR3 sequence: CASSPRTGYSGNTIYF. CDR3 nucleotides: TGTGCCAGCAGCCCTCGAACAGGGTACTCTGGAAACACCATATATTTT.